This is a list of T cell receptor beta chains from one sample in a study of blood T cell repertoires in COVID-19. Sequencing used immunoSEQ multiplex PCR; TCRdb keeps in-frame clones, though not all of them. The data contain roughly 99,000 clones, about four fifths of them singletons. The specimen sequenced was peripheral blood. The source is a woman over 75 with active or convalescent COVID-19. CDR3s include the opening cysteine and the closing phenylalanine or tryptophan. Each record gives: CDR3 protein, CDR3 DNA, V gene, clone size, J gene, D gene. A D gene is named only where the DNA matches it firmly. For some rows the clone size is stated as once, few or many, or as a class when expanded; others skip it.

CATSRGGQGLETQYF TGTGCCACCAGCAGAGGGGGACAGGGGTTGGAGACCCAGTACTTC TRBV15 - TRBJ2-5 TRBD1
CASSLTTYNEQFF TGTGCCAGCAGCTTAACTACTTACAATGAGCAGTTCTTC TRBV7-2 - TRBJ2-1 -
CASSPRLAGETQYF TGTGCCAGCAGCCCCCGCCTAGCGGGAGAGACCCAGTACTTC TRBV27 few TRBJ2-5 TRBD2
CASSPTGASNQPQHF TGTGCCAGCTCACCCACAGGGGCTAGCAATCAGCCCCAGCATTTT TRBV18 - TRBJ1-5 TRBD1
CASSLHGGRGQETQYF TGTGCCAGCAGCCTCCACGGGGGGAGAGGGCAAGAGACCCAGTACTTC TRBV4-2 - TRBJ2-5 TRBD2
CASRTPSEYDDNEQFF TGTGCCAGCAGGACCCCGAGCGAGTACGACGACAATGAGCAGTTCTTC TRBV28 - TRBJ2-1 -
CASSADQGGNTIYF TGTGCCAGCAGTGCCGATCAGGGGGGAAACACCATATATTTT TRBV25-1 many TRBJ1-3 -
CASKGAGTANEKLFF TGTGCCAGCAAGGGGGCAGGGACAGCTAATGAAAAACTGTTTTTT TRBV25-1 - TRBJ1-4 TRBD1
CASSLKPGLAGLLGADTQYF TGCGCCAGCAGCTTAAAACCGGGACTAGCGGGATTGTTGGGAGCAGATACGCAGTATTTT TRBV5-1 - TRBJ2-3 TRBD2
CASSMMKGQNYGYTF TGTGCCAGTAGTATGATGAAGGGACAAAACTATGGCTACACCTTC TRBV19 - TRBJ1-2 -
CASSFATSGGYNEQFF TGTGCCAGCAGCTTCGCCACTAGCGGGGGTTACAATGAGCAGTTCTTC TRBV7-3 - TRBJ2-1 TRBD2
CASSQGADGTEAFF TGCGCCAGCAGTCAGGGGGCGGATGGCACTGAAGCTTTCTTT TRBV5-1 few TRBJ1-1 TRBD1
CASSPRQGQSLNYGYTF TGTGCCAGCAGCCCGAGACAGGGCCAGTCCCTTAACTATGGCTACACCTTC TRBV28 few TRBJ1-2 TRBD1
CASSERQAGSSYNEQFF TGTGCCAGCAGTGAACGTCAAGCGGGCTCATCCTACAATGAGCAGTTCTTC TRBV6-1 - TRBJ2-1 -